This TCR beta chain was found in a study of tumor and adjacent non-tumor tissue in lung cancer. Study-wide points: TCR diversity was significantly greater in tumor than normal lung tissue.

A modified ARM-PCR protocol with three rounds of nested PCR amplified TCRbeta. TCRdb used MiXCR to reprocess the multiplex PCR reads, holding one entry per CDR3 protein. This repertoire shows 110,000 or so distinct CDR3 sequences, approximately 82% found once; its top ten account for approximately 35%. This sample's RNA came from whole unsorted tissue. Regarding this clonotype: Its cognate antigen is unknown.

V gave up 7 bases and J gave up 8 bases; unmatched junction bases: 20. CDR1 is SGHNT, CDR2 YENEEA, per germline. This CDR3 contains 17 residues. Material: lung tumor tissue. This rearrangement joins TRBV11-3 to TRBJ2-1; TRBD2 agrees at 7 bases. The TCR originated in a woman aged 55-75 years with non-small cell lung cancer. The CDR3: CASNLELTSWSHDEQFF. In DNA form, the CDR3 reads TGTGCCAGCAACCTAGAGTTGACTAGCTGGAGCCACGATGAGCAGTTCTTC.